This T cell receptor beta chain was sequenced in a study of blood T cell repertoires in COVID-19. Across the whole study: Sources were T cells, B-cell-depleted T cells, or PBMCs; the material itself was cDNA or gDNA.

Sequencing was performed with immunoSEQ multiplex PCR; in TCRdb, only in-frame clones are kept and a portion is missing. The sample has 300,000 to 400,000 clones; less than 85% are singletons. Participants were aged about 18 to 100 years from around 26 US areas. This TCR was recovered from a woman aged 25 to 39 who had been exposed to COVID-19. The specimen sequenced was PBMCs or T cells enriched from blood (not recorded which).

The CDR3 protein is CASRAYTDSGANVLTF. Written as DNA, the CDR3 is TGTGCCAGCAGGGCCTACACAGACTCTGGGGCCAACGTCCTGACTTTC. The chain uses TRBV14 and TRBJ2-6; unclear D gene. The CDR3 runs 16 residues. Trimming left V 6 bases short and J 0 bases short, with 12 bases between. Germline loops: CDR1 SGHDN, CDR2 FVKESK.